The sequence of this T cell receptor beta chain was determined in a study of CD8+ T cells in alopecia areata. Study-level findings and limits: Higher clonality than in normal scalp was seen in lesional scalp, especially alopecia totalis/universalis.

As for this clone: Antigen unknown.

Germline V gene lookup returns CDR1 MDHEN and CDR2 SYDVKM. V was pared by 3 bases and J by 6 bases, with 18 bases between. The length of the CDR3 is 15 residues. Once RNA had been extracted, it was reverse transcribed into cDNA to act as the sequencing template. Assay used: immunoSEQ multiplex PCR; TCRdb lists only in-frame clones, some missing. Altogether 120,000 to 150,000 clones are present, less than 65% being singletons, with the ten largest covering 36%. Sequenced material: CD8+ T cells sorted from blood. The origin of this receptor is a human donor in good health. This rearrangement joins TRBV28 to TRBJ2-7; no firm D call. The DNA for the CDR3 is TGTGCCAGCAGTTTGACGGCAGCCCCTGGGTCCGAGCAGTACTTC. Residues: CASSLTAAPGSEQYF.